These 27 T cell receptor beta chains originate from one sample sequenced in a study of CD8 T cells in Susac syndrome. After extraction with the RNeasy kit, roughly 0.45 to 1 ug of the RNA was reverse transcribed using random hexamers. Via MiXCR, TCRdb re-called the immunoSEQ multiplex PCR reads, giving one row per CDR3 protein. The data show about 290,000 distinct CDR3 sequences, 75% to 90% seen once. Sequences were obtained from CD8+ T cells from PBMCs. Receptor source: a human donor with multiple sclerosis.

This chain uses TRBV12-3 or TRBV12-4 with TRBJ2-5; D is uncertain. The CDR3 extends over 14 amino acids. V was clipped by 3 bases and J by 2 bases, with 10 bases between them. The CDR3 DNA follows: TGTGCCAGCAGTTTTGTCAGGCAGCAAGAGACCCAGTACTTC. This gives the protein CASSFVRQQETQYF.

The gene calls are TRBV7-9 and TRBJ2-5; D perhaps matches TRBD1 (5 bases). This CDR3 has 17 residues. Per germline, CDR1 SEHNR and CDR2 FQNEAQ (reference sequence). The V end lost 6 bases, the J end lost 1 base, and 21 bases lay between the germline ends. CDR3 coding DNA: TGTGCCAGCAGTTCCTTACAGAGTCTAAGGGGCCAAGAGACCCAGTACTTC. This gives the protein CASSSLQSLRGQETQYF.

In DNA, the CDR3 is TGTGCCAGCAGCCCCGGAGTGGTCCACGAGCAGTACTTC. Protein: CASSPGVVHEQYF. The chain uses TRBV13 and TRBJ2-7; D remains unclear. V lost 5 bases and J lost 5, with 13 bases in between. This CDR3 region has 13 residues. Germline CDR1 and CDR2: PRHDT and FYEKMQ (reference sequence). Based on the CDR3 plus reference TRBV13 and TRBJ2-7, the full variable domain is AAGVIQSPRHLIKEKRETATLKCYPIPRHDTVYWYQQGPGQDPQFLISFYEKMQSDKGSIPDRFSAQQFSDYHSELNMSSLELGDSALYFCASSPGVVHEQYFGPGTRLTVT.

CDR3 sequence: CASSYSSGSTDTQYF. CDR3 nucleotides: TGTGCCAGCAGTTACTCGTCAGGGAGCACAGATACGCAGTATTTT. The chain joins TRBV6-5 to TRBJ2-3; perhaps TRBD1 as D (5 bases). V was clipped by 0 bases and J by 0 bases, with 7 bases between them. The germline V gene has CDR1 MNHEY and CDR2 SVGAGI. CDR3 length: 15 residues.

This chain uses TRBV6-2 or TRBV6-3 with TRBJ2-7, with a tentative D call TRBD2 (6 bases). The CDR3 has 13 residues. The germline gives CDR1 MNHEY, CDR2 SVGEGT. The V end was cut by 7 bases, the J end by 4 bases, with 14 bases between. The CDR3 DNA reads TGTGCCAGCACCGAAGGAGGGTTGTACGAGCAGTACTTC. Residues: CASTEGGLYEQYF.

The rearrangement joins TRBV27 to TRBJ2-7; D perhaps matches TRBD1 (6 bases). The V end lost 8 bases, the J end lost 7 bases, and 15 bases lay between the germline ends. Germline V gives CDR1 MNHEY, CDR2 SMNVEV (reference sequence). This CDR3 has 12 amino acids. CDR3 sequence reads: CASGAQGLEQYF. The CDR3 bases are TGTGCCAGCGGGGCCCAGGGGTTGGAGCAGTACTTC.

The chain recombines TRBV6-2 or TRBV6-3 with TRBJ2-7; TRBD2 agrees at 8 bases. V dropped 6 bases and J dropped 6; count of bases not matched to a gene: 7. Per the germline V gene, CDR1 is MNHEY and CDR2 is SVGEGT. The CDR3 extends over 13 amino acids. The DNA of the CDR3 is TGTGCCAGCAGCCTGAATAGCGGGGCCGAGCAGTACTTC. Encoded protein: CASSLNSGAEQYF.

The chain links TRBV30 to TRBJ1-1; TRBD1 matches 8 bases. Trimming took 2 bases from V and 4 from J; bases not matched to a gene: 3. The CDR3 has 13 amino acids. Germline values: CDR1 GTSNPN, CDR2 SVGIG (reference sequence). The DNA for the CDR3 is TGTGCCTGGAGTAGGACAGGGAGCACTGAAGCTTTCTTT. It yields the protein CAWSRTGSTEAFF.

CDR3 coding DNA: TGTGCCAGTAGCCTAGGAGGCAAGGCATACTGGAATGAGCAGTTCTTC. Protein sequence: CASSLGGKAYWNEQFF. This sequence joins TRBV19 and TRBJ2-1, with TRBD2 as a possible D gene (5 bases). CDR3 length equals 16 residues. Trimming left V 6 bases short and J 7 bases short, with 22 bases between. CDR1 and CDR2 (germline): LNHDA, SQIVND (reference sequence).

The rearrangement links TRBV14 to TRBJ1-1, with a weak D call TRBD1 (6 bases). The germline V and J ends were trimmed by 5 bases and 0 bases, with 13 bases remaining between them. In germline, CDR1 is SGHDN, CDR2 FVKESK. The CDR3 runs to 15 residues. CDR3 nucleotide sequence: TGTGCCAGCAGCTCTACCGGGACATTGAACACTGAAGCTTTCTTT. Amino acid sequence: CASSSTGTLNTEAFF. The variable domain in full, with the rest retrieved from reference TRBV14 and TRBJ1-1, is EAGVTQFPSHSVIEKGQTVTLRCDPISGHDNLYWYRRVMGKEIKFLLHFVKESKQDESGMPNNRFLAERTGGTYSTLKVQPAELEDSGVYFCASSSTGTLNTEAFFGQGTRLTVV.

The chain recombines TRBV4-2 with TRBJ2-3, with no clear D. The CDR3 loop spans 17 amino acids. Trimming shortened V by 1 base and J by 5 bases, and 19 bases separated the two germline ends. Germline CDR1 and CDR2: LGHNA and YNFKEQ. The CDR3 DNA sequence: TGTGCCAGCAGCCAAGGCGAACAATTGGGTCATATAGATACGCAGTATTTT. Amino acid sequence: CASSQGEQLGHIDTQYF.

The gene calls are TRBV20-1 and TRBJ1-1; maybe TRBD1 (5 bases). Germline CDR1 and CDR2: DFQATT and SNEGSKA (reference sequence). The V and J ends lost 1 base and 3 bases respectively, with 12 bases between them. CDR3 length equals 14 residues. DNA for the CDR3: TGCAGTGCTAGAGGGGAGGGAGGGGACACTGAAGCTTTCTTT. Translation gives CSARGEGGDTEAFF.

The V gene is TRBV4-2, the J gene TRBJ2-1; D gene unclear. Deletions cut 4 bases from V and 6 bases from J, with 13 bases between. The CDR3 has 14 amino acids. Germline V gene data show CDR1 as LGHNA and CDR2 as YNFKEQ. The CDR3 nucleotides are TGTGCCAGCAGCCGGCTTGGGCCGAGCAATGAGCAGTTCTTC. Its protein is CASSRLGPSNEQFF.

J is TRBJ2-1 and V is TRBV7-9; D call uncertain. With 6 bases removed from V and 7 bases from J, the gap between germline ends came to 7 bases. CDR1 is SEHNR and CDR2 is FQNEAQ in the germline V gene (reference sequence). The CDR3 totals 11 residues. CDR3 residues: CASRLSNEQFF. The CDR3 DNA reads TGTGCCAGCAGACTTTCAAATGAGCAGTTCTTC.

A single count supports this clonotype. The chain carries TRBV19 and TRBJ2-2, with 7 nucleotides matching TRBD1. The CDR3 has 16 residues. V trimming: 4 bases; J trimming: 2 bases; junction bases outside the gene matches: 7. CDR1 is LNHDA, CDR2 SQIVND, per germline (reference sequence). The CDR3 here is CASSSTGTANTGELFF. The CDR3 DNA follows: TGTGCCAGTAGTAGCACCGGGACAGCAAACACCGGGGAGCTGTTTTTT.

The chain combines TRBV23-1 with TRBJ2-2; 8 positions match TRBD1. TRBV23-1 is recorded as an ORF, its role being uncertain. The CDR3 is 16 amino acids. V shed 3 bases, J shed 1 base, and the junction held 4 bases outside the gene matches. The CDR3 reads CASSHPGQGNTGELFF. The CDR3 coding sequence is TGCGCCAGCAGTCATCCCGGACAGGGGAACACCGGGGAGCTGTTTTTT.

V usage is TRBV4-2 and J usage is TRBJ2-2; TRBD2 aligns across 7 bases. Trimming cost V 8 bases and J 4 bases; bases outside gene matches: 4. CDR1 is LGHNA and CDR2 is YNFKEQ in the germline V gene. The CDR3 covers 13 residues. The CDR3 DNA is TGTGCCAGCGGCTCGGGGGGCACCGGGGAGCTGTTTTTT. Translated: CASGSGGTGELFF.

The CDR3 sequence is CASSLDGSLYEQYF. The DNA for the CDR3 is TGTGCCAGCAGCTTAGATGGCAGCCTATACGAGCAGTACTTC. The chain joins TRBV7-9 to TRBJ2-7; D is undetermined. Germline V gene sequence: CDR1 SEHNR, CDR2 FQNEAQ (reference sequence). The CDR3 extends over 14 amino acids. V lost 1 base and J 4 bases, leaving 11 bases between the germline ends.

The rearrangement links TRBV9 to TRBJ1-1, with 8 bases identical to TRBD1. The V and J ends lost 0 bases and 0 bases, in that order; junction bases with no gene match: 4. Germline CDR1 is SGDLS and CDR2 is YYNGEE. The CDR3 runs 16 residues. The CDR3 sequence is CASSVGDRGMNTEAFF. CDR3 DNA sequence: TGTGCCAGCAGCGTAGGAGACAGGGGTATGAACACTGAAGCTTTCTTT.

The DNA for the CDR3 is TGTGCCAGCAGCGTTGGGGTGACAGGGAACCCGAACACTGAAGCTTTCTTT. Amino acids: CASSVGVTGNPNTEAFF. The chain carries TRBV7-9 and TRBJ1-1, with 7 bases matching TRBD1. Germline V gene sequence: CDR1 SEHNR, CDR2 FQNEAQ (reference sequence). Trimming took 5 bases from V and 1 from J; bases not matched to a gene: 13. The CDR3 spans 17 residues.

The chain employs TRBV15 and TRBJ2-1; 11 bases line up with TRBD2. Germline V lookup: CDR1 LNHNV, CDR2 YYDKDF (reference sequence). CDR3 length equals 15 residues. With V trimmed by 7 bases and J by 2 bases, 4 bases remained unmatched. The CDR3 loop is CATTKTSGAYNEQFF. CDR3 DNA: TGTGCCACCACTAAGACTAGCGGGGCCTACAATGAGCAGTTCTTC.

J is TRBJ2-7 and V is TRBV27; 8 bases fit TRBD2. This CDR3 comprises 15 residues. V dropped 7 bases and J dropped 5; count of bases not matched to a gene: 13. The germline gives CDR1 MNHEY, CDR2 SMNVEV (reference sequence). CDR3 nucleotide sequence: TGTGCCAGCACCCCTGGGAGCGGGAGTGTCGACGAGCAGTACTTC. Translated, it gives CASTPGSGSVDEQYF.

The chain uses TRBV19 and TRBJ2-1; TRBD1 is a possible D gene (5 bases). The V end lost 2 bases, the J end lost 1 base, and 12 bases lay between the germline ends. Per germline, CDR1 LNHDA and CDR2 SQIVND (reference sequence). This CDR3 comprises 16 residues. The CDR3 nucleotides are TGTGCCAGTAGTATATCTGACAGTCGGTCCTACAATGAGCAGTTCTTC. Translation gives CASSISDSRSYNEQFF.

This chain uses TRBV18 with TRBJ2-2; D may correspond to TRBD1 or TRBD2 (5 bases each). The germline CDR1 and CDR2 sequences are KGHSH and LQKENI. V was shortened by 6 bases and J by 6 bases, with 11 bases between the two germline ends. The CDR3 contains 13 residues. The CDR3 loop reads CASSLRDPGELFF. DNA of the CDR3: TGTGCCAGCTCTCTCAGGGACCCCGGGGAGCTGTTTTTT. Filled out from reference TRBV18 and TRBJ2-2, the complete variable domain reads NAGVMQNPRHLVRRRGQEARLRCSPMKGHSHVYWYRQLPEEGLKFMVYLQKENIIDESGMPKERFSAEFPKEGPSILRIQQVVRGDSAAYFCASSLRDPGELFFGEGSRLTVL.

This rearrangement joins TRBV2 to TRBJ1-5, with TRBD1 matching 8 bases. Germline CDR1 and CDR2: SNHLY and FYNNEI. With V trimmed by 5 bases and J by 5 bases, 8 bases remained unmatched. CDR3 length: 15 amino acids. The CDR3 loop reads CASSPLTGEYQPQHF. The CDR3 DNA reads TGTGCCAGCAGTCCCCTGACAGGGGAGTATCAGCCCCAGCATTTT.

The V call is TRBV29-1, the J call TRBJ1-2; 10 nucleotides align to TRBD1. The V gene's germline CDR1 is SQVTM and CDR2 ANQGSEA. Trimming removed 6 bases from V and 4 bases from J; junction bases left unmatched: 14. The CDR3 has 16 residues. CDR3 bases: TGCAGCGTCGACCTGGGGGACAGGGGTATAGCCTATGGCTACACCTTC. Residues: CSVDLGDRGIAYGYTF.

The V call is TRBV19, the J call TRBJ1-1; 7 bases match TRBD1. J was trimmed by 1 base and V by 5 bases; bases with no gene match: 4. Germline values: CDR1 LNHDA, CDR2 SQIVND (reference sequence). The CDR3 has 14 residues. CDR3 residues: CASSWDSRNTEAFF. CDR3 nucleotides: TGTGCCAGTAGTTGGGACAGCAGGAACACTGAAGCTTTCTTT.